Shown below are 32 T cell receptor beta chains from a single sample sequenced in a study of cytomegalovirus exposure and HLA in healthy donors. This PCR relied on a set of 60 Vbeta primers and 13 Jbeta primers. Repertoires were generated with immunoSEQ multiplex PCR, while TCRdb's copy carries only in-frame clones and drops some. The sample carries around 130,000 clones, around 80% recorded once. Source material: PBMCs. These receptors originate from a woman aged 45-60 years in good health and CMV-seronegative.

As to this clone: The same CDR3 is also encoded by other DNA sequences in this sample. The chain combines TRBV6-5 with TRBJ1-1, with 8 bases matching TRBD1. Trimming cost V 7 bases and J 8 bases; bases outside gene matches: 3. This CDR3 is built from 11 residues. CDR1 MNHEY and CDR2 SVGAGI come from the germline V gene. The CDR3 nucleotides are TGTGCCAGCACCCGACAGGGGGAAGCTTTCTTT. This sequence encodes CASTRQGEAFF.

As regards this clone: The same CDR3 arises from other DNA sequences in this sample as well. The V call is TRBV5-1, the J call TRBJ2-3, with D perhaps matching TRBD2 (5 bases). Between the trimmed V and J ends, which lost 4 bases and 1 base, there was a span of 10 bases. Per germline, CDR1 SGHRS and CDR2 YFSETQ. CDR3 length equals 14 residues. CDR3 nucleotides: TGCGCCAGCAGCGGAGGACGGGGCACAGATACGCAGTATTTT. It translates to CASSGGRGTDTQYF.

V and J are TRBV6-5 and TRBJ2-5; 9 positions agree with TRBD2. CDR3 length equals 14 residues. The V segment lost 2 bases and the J segment 5 bases; nucleotides outside the gene matches: 3. CDR1 is MNHEY and CDR2 is SVGAGI in the germline V gene. This CDR3 reads CASSYLAGWETQYF. CDR3 nucleotide sequence: TGTGCCAGCAGTTACCTAGCGGGATGGGAGACCCAGTACTTC.

This clone is a singleton in its sample. The chain combines TRBV7-3 with TRBJ2-1; 9 bases agree with TRBD2. The V and J ends lost 4 bases and 8 bases, in that order; junction bases with no gene match: 12. Germline V CDR1 and CDR2: SGHTA, FQGTGA. CDR3 length: 16 amino acids. This CDR3 reads CASSSISGSEVDEQFF. The CDR3, as DNA: TGTGCCAGCAGCTCCATTAGCGGGAGCGAAGTCGATGAGCAGTTCTTC.

The gene calls are TRBV4-3 and TRBJ2-5; the match to TRBD1 covers 7 bases. The J segment lost 4 bases and the V segment lost 3 bases, leaving 8 bases of the junction unmatched. Germline CDR1 LGHNA, CDR2 YSLEER. The CDR3 loop spans 15 amino acids. CDR3 sequence (DNA): TGCGCCAGCAGCCAGAATTTACAGGGGACAGAGACCCAGTACTTC. Translating it yields CASSQNLQGTETQYF.

The chain combines TRBV15 with TRBJ2-3; the D is unclear. Germline V gene data show CDR1 as LNHNV and CDR2 as YYDKDF (reference sequence). Between the trimmed V and J ends, which lost 5 bases and 2 bases, there was a span of 8 bases. The length of the CDR3 is 13 residues. CDR3 in amino acids: CATSSFPTDTQYF. For the CDR3, the DNA is TGTGCCACCAGCTCTTTCCCCACAGATACGCAGTATTTT.

The chain joins TRBV14 to TRBJ2-1; 15 bases agree with TRBD2. The CDR3 totals 18 residues. Germline CDR1 reads SGHDN; CDR2 reads FVKESK. After removal of 4 bases from V and 0 bases from J, the junction contained 4 bases not matched to a gene. This CDR3 reads CASSLGTSGRSSYNEQFF. The DNA for the CDR3 is TGTGCCAGCAGCCTCGGGACTAGCGGGAGGAGCTCCTACAATGAGCAGTTCTTC.

The V call is TRBV4-3, the J call TRBJ1-1; 8 positions match TRBD1. The germline gives CDR1 LGHNA, CDR2 YSLEER. V lost 2 bases to trimming and J lost 0 bases; unmatched junction nucleotides: 2. CDR3 length: 15 amino acids. As DNA, the CDR3 is TGCGCCAGCAGCCAAAACAGGGGGATGAACACTGAAGCTTTCTTT. Translating gives CASSQNRGMNTEAFF.

In this sample, this clone turned up once. The chain has TRBV4-3 and TRBJ2-1; 8 nucleotides match TRBD2. The CDR3 contains 13 residues. V trimming: 4 bases; J trimming: 7 bases; junction bases outside the gene matches: 3. CDR1 and CDR2 (germline): LGHNA, YSLEER. The CDR3 sequence is CASSRIAGNEQFF. CDR3 sequence (DNA): TGCGCCAGCAGCCGTATAGCGGGGAATGAGCAGTTCTTC.

The V and J genes are TRBV4-3 and TRBJ2-3; 9 bases line up with TRBD2. The germline V gene encodes CDR1 LGHNA and CDR2 YSLEER. There are 18 residues in the CDR3. V was clipped by 0 bases and J by 2 bases; unmatched bases: 9. CDR3 region: CASSQDGGLAATTDTQYF. CDR3 DNA: TGCGCCAGCAGCCAAGACGGGGGACTAGCTGCAACCACAGATACGCAGTATTTT.

This clone was seen just once. V gene TRBV20-1 combines with J gene TRBJ1-1; D not certain. Trimming pared 6 bases from V and 1 base from J, leaving 6 bases between. Germline V lookup: CDR1 DFQATT, CDR2 SNEGSKA (reference sequence). The CDR3 totals 11 residues. The CDR3 is CSAFSNTEAFF. In DNA form, the CDR3 reads TGCAGTGCGTTCTCGAACACTGAAGCTTTCTTT.

J is TRBJ1-5 and V is TRBV6-6; the match to TRBD1 covers 8 bases. CDR1 and CDR2 (germline): MNHNY, SVGAGI (reference sequence). Unmatched junction bases numbered 9, after V lost 5 bases and J lost 3 bases. The CDR3 is 16 amino acids. The CDR3 sequence is CASSHPGQASNQPQHF. The CDR3 DNA reads TGTGCCAGCAGTCACCCGGGACAGGCTTCCAATCAGCCCCAGCATTTT.

The chain couples TRBV30 to TRBJ1-4, with D uncertain. The germline CDR1 and CDR2 sequences are GTSNPN and SVGIG (reference sequence). The germline V and J ends were trimmed by 2 bases and 0 bases, with 19 bases remaining between them. The CDR3 has 18 amino acids. CDR3 sequence: CAWSSSGRAYATNEKLFF. The CDR3, as DNA: TGTGCCTGGAGTTCATCGGGAAGGGCCTATGCAACTAATGAAAAACTGTTTTTT.

The chain is built from TRBV5-1 and TRBJ1-1; 8 nucleotides match TRBD1. This CDR3 region has 15 residues. The ends lost 4 bases at V and 5 bases at J; junction bases unmatched: 10. Per the germline V gene, CDR1 is SGHRS and CDR2 is YFSETQ. CDR3 DNA: TGCGCCAGCAGCCCCCAGACAGGGGTCTCAACTGAAGCTTTCTTT. This gives the protein CASSPQTGVSTEAFF.

J is TRBJ2-7 and V is TRBV18; tentative D call: TRBD1 (5 bases). The germline V gene has CDR1 KGHSH and CDR2 LQKENI. Between the trimmed V and J ends, which lost 1 base and 0 bases, there was a span of 10 bases. This CDR3 region has 15 residues. The CDR3 coding sequence is TGTGCCAGCTCACCACAGGGGAAAAGCTCCTACGAGCAGTACGTC. Translated: CASSPQGKSSYEQYV.

There are a few counts of this clone. V and J are TRBV7-9 and TRBJ2-1, with 8 bases lining up with TRBD2. The length of the CDR3 is 17 residues. V shed 4 bases and J 2 bases; nucleotides not matched to a gene: 10. The V gene's germline CDR1 is SEHNR and CDR2 FQNEAQ (reference sequence). The CDR3 DNA is TGTGCCAGCAGCTCCGGAATAGGGCGGGGGGCCTACAATGAGCAGTTCTTC. Translated: CASSSGIGRGAYNEQFF.

The rearrangement links TRBV5-1 to TRBJ1-1, with D possibly being TRBD1 (5 bases). The CDR3 has 14 amino acids. The germline V gene has CDR1 SGHRS and CDR2 YFSETQ. Between the trimmed V and J ends, which lost 2 bases and 5 bases, there was a span of 13 bases. The CDR3 DNA is TGCGCCAGCAGCTTCAGGGTTGGTGAGACTGAAGCTTTCTTT. Translating it yields CASSFRVGETEAFF.

This chain links TRBV9 with TRBJ1-1; D uncertain. Trimming removed 0 bases from V and 6 bases from J, with 6 bases in between. The CDR3 consists of 12 residues. Germline V lookup: CDR1 SGDLS, CDR2 YYNGEE. As DNA, the CDR3 is TGTGCCAGCAGCGTAGCCGGGGCTGAAGCTTTCTTT. Translation: CASSVAGAEAFF.

J is TRBJ2-3 and V is TRBV9; a weak D match, TRBD2 (6 bases). The CDR3 length is 14 residues. The germline gives CDR1 SGDLS, CDR2 YYNGEE. V was shortened by 4 bases and J by 5 bases, with 14 bases between the two germline ends. Here the CDR3 DNA reads TGTGCCAGCAGCAAAAGAGGAGGGAGAGATACGCAGTATTTT. Protein product: CASSKRGGRDTQYF. Full variable domain (remainder filled in from reference TRBV9 and TRBJ2-3): DSGVTQTPKHLITATGQRVTLRCSPRSGDLSVYWYQQSLDQGLQFLIQYYNGEERAKGNILERFSAQQFPDLHSELNLSSLELGDSALYFCASSKRGGRDTQYFGPGTRLTVL.

The CDR3 sequence is CASSVSGSGNTDTQYF. Written as DNA, the CDR3 is TGTGCCAGCAGCGTATCGGGTAGCGGGAACACAGATACGCAGTATTTT. The chain uses TRBV9 and TRBJ2-3; 8 bases map to TRBD2. The CDR3 is 16 amino acids. After removal of 1 base from V and 2 bases from J, the junction contained 6 bases not matched to a gene. Germline CDR1 SGDLS, CDR2 YYNGEE.

For the CDR3, the DNA is TGTGCCAGCAGTGAAACGATGGTGGGACAAACTCAACTCTTTAACTATGGCTACACCTTC. Residues: CASSETMVGQTQLFNYGYTF. The chain employs TRBV6-1 and TRBJ1-2, with D perhaps matching TRBD1 (6 bases). Germline V gene sequence: CDR1 MNHNS, CDR2 SASEGT. The CDR3 contains 20 residues. Trimming left V 2 bases short and J 1 base short, with 26 bases between.

The rearrangement uses TRBV28 and TRBJ1-1; 8 bases are a match to TRBD1. The CDR3 length is 14 residues. Germline V gene data show CDR1 as MDHEN and CDR2 as SYDVKM. Trimming removed 5 bases from V and 7 bases from J; junction bases left unmatched: 9. The CDR3 nucleotides are TGTGCCAGCAGTCCCCCCCCGACAGGGGATGAAGCTTTCTTT. Protein sequence: CASSPPPTGDEAFF.

The chain carries TRBV27 and TRBJ2-5; tentatively, D is TRBD1 (5 bases). V shed 6 bases and J shed 1 base, with 18 bases lying between them. The CDR3 totals 16 residues. CDR1 MNHEY and CDR2 SMNVEV come from the germline V gene (reference sequence). In DNA, the CDR3 is TGTGCCAGCAGCCCATACAGGTTTCGTGGCCAAGAGACCCAGTACTTC. As protein: CASSPYRFRGQETQYF.

This clone was picked up a small number of times. This chain uses TRBV5-6 with TRBJ1-1, with TRBD1 matching over 9 bases. The germline gives CDR1 SGHDT, CDR2 YYEEEE. The CDR3 has 13 amino acids. Trimming cost V 5 bases and J 6 bases; bases outside gene matches: 5. The CDR3 DNA reads TGTGCCAGCAGGCGTACAGGGGGCTCTGAAGCTTTCTTT. Protein: CASRRTGGSEAFF.

The chain couples TRBV4-3 to TRBJ2-1; 7 bases are shared with TRBD2. V gave up 0 bases and J gave up 7 bases; unmatched junction bases: 9. Germline loops: CDR1 LGHNA, CDR2 YSLEER. CDR3 length equals 16 residues. The CDR3 sequence is CASSQDSGGVANEQFF. The DNA for the CDR3 is TGCGCCAGCAGCCAAGATTCGGGGGGAGTGGCGAATGAGCAGTTCTTC.

The genes are TRBV11-2 and TRBJ2-1; the match to TRBD2 covers 11 bases. The CDR3 length is 17 residues. Germline assignment: CDR1 SGHAT and CDR2 FQNNGV. V was clipped by 0 bases and J by 7 bases; unmatched bases: 8. CDR3 DNA sequence: TGTGCCAGCAGCTTAGAAACTAGCGGGAGTTTTAGTAATGAGCAGTTCTTC. Translating it yields CASSLETSGSFSNEQFF. The full variable domain, its missing parts supplied by reference TRBV11-2 and TRBJ2-1, is EAGVAQSPRYKIIEKRQSVAFWCNPISGHATLYWYQQILGQGPKLLIQFQNNGVVDDSQLPKDRFSAERLKGVDSTLKIQPAKLEDSAVYLCASSLETSGSFSNEQFFGPGTRLTVL.

The chain couples TRBV30 to TRBJ2-3; 7 bases line up with TRBD2. CDR3 length: 11 residues. Germline V gene data show CDR1 as GTSNPN and CDR2 as SVGIG (reference sequence). DNA of the CDR3: TGTCGGGCGGGAGACCCAGATACGCAGTATTTT. Translation gives CRAGDPDTQYF.

The chain employs TRBV11-2 and TRBJ2-1; 8 bases map to TRBD1. Germline V CDR1 and CDR2: SGHAT, FQNNGV. This CDR3 is 15 amino acids long. The V gene end was trimmed by 1 base and the J gene end by 7 bases; junction bases not matched to a gene: 6. The CDR3 here is CASSLGQGASNEQFF. The CDR3 DNA reads as TGTGCCAGCAGCTTAGGGCAGGGGGCGTCGAATGAGCAGTTCTTC.

The V and J genes are TRBV29-1 and TRBJ1-2, with 7 bases that match TRBD1. The V gene's germline CDR1 is SQVTM and CDR2 ANQGSEA. V dropped 2 bases and J dropped 4; count of bases not matched to a gene: 4. This CDR3 has 13 residues. The chain's CDR3 is CSVEYRGIYGYTF. CDR3 DNA sequence: TGCAGCGTTGAATACAGGGGAATCTATGGCTACACCTTC.

The chain has TRBV7-3 and TRBJ2-1; 8 bases map to TRBD2. With V trimmed by 7 bases and J by 6 bases, 14 bases remained unmatched. CDR1 SGHTA and CDR2 FQGTGA come from the germline V gene. The CDR3 is 16 amino acids. For the CDR3, the DNA is TGTGCCAGCAACTCACGTCCCGGGACTAGTCCCAATGAGCAGTTCTTC. Translated: CASNSRPGTSPNEQFF.

The chain has TRBV4-3 and TRBJ2-1; 7 positions match TRBD2. V was pared by 0 bases and J by 9 bases, with 14 bases of the junction left unmatched. The germline V gene has CDR1 LGHNA and CDR2 YSLEER. The CDR3 spans 17 residues. The CDR3 sequence is CASSQEAASGASSEQFF. DNA for the CDR3: TGCGCCAGCAGCCAAGAAGCGGCTAGCGGAGCTAGTAGTGAGCAGTTCTTC.

The V gene is TRBV18, the J gene TRBJ2-1; 7 bases map to TRBD2. Germline V gene sequence: CDR1 KGHSH, CDR2 LQKENI. V was clipped by 1 base and J by 5 bases; unmatched bases: 5. CDR3 length: 15 amino acids. The CDR3 coding sequence is TGTGCCAGCTCACCACGGTCTAGCGGAAACAATGAGCAGTTCTTC. Protein product: CASSPRSSGNNEQFF.